What follows are 4 T cell receptor beta chains derived from one specimen sequenced in a study of CD8 T cells in Susac syndrome. With random hexamers, reverse transcription was performed on roughly 0.45 to 1 ug of RNA. TCRdb redid the calling of the immunoSEQ multiplex PCR reads with MiXCR, one entry per CDR3 protein. Seen here are 140,000 to 150,000 distinct CDR3 sequences, approximately 94% observed once, and the top ten hold around 0.08%. The sequencing sample was made of CD4+ T cells from PBMCs. The receptors stem from a human donor with Susac syndrome.

This clonotype was observed a handful of times. One junction end disagrees with the germline gene, perhaps due to a read error. V usage is TRBV5-1 and J usage is TRBJ2-5, with D uncertain. This CDR3 region has 12 residues. CDR1 SGHRS and CDR2 YFSETQ come from the germline V gene. CDR3 sequence (DNA): TGTGCCAGCAGTTTACACCAAGAGACCCAGTACTTC. This encodes CASSLHQETQYF.

The chain has TRBV9 and TRBJ2-1; D may be TRBD1 (5 bases). From germline, CDR1 is SGDLS and CDR2 YYNGEE. The length of the CDR3 is 16 residues. V lost 0 bases and J 3 bases, leaving 13 bases between the germline ends. This chain's CDR3 is CASSVGGPRGYNEQFF. The CDR3 coding sequence is TGTGCCAGCAGCGTAGGGGGCCCTAGGGGCTACAATGAGCAGTTCTTC.

This clonotype was counted a single time. This chain links TRBV3-1 with TRBJ2-3, with TRBD2 identical over 14 bases. This CDR3 has 14 amino acids. The trim removed 5 bases at V and 8 bases at J, leaving 3 bases unmatched. In germline, CDR1 is LGHDT, CDR2 YNNKEL (reference sequence). DNA for the CDR3: TGTGCCAGCAGCTACGGACTAGCGGGGGGTACGCAGTATTTT. Translation gives CASSYGLAGGTQYF.

The rearrangement joins TRBV25-1 to TRBJ2-5; TRBD2 matches at 7 bases. The CDR3 totals 11 residues. CDR1 and CDR2 (germline): MGHDK, SYGVNS. V lost 5 bases and J lost 9; bases outside the gene matches: 3. CDR3 in amino acids: CASSSREAQYF. CDR3 nucleotides: TGTGCCAGCAGTAGCCGGGAGGCCCAGTACTTC.